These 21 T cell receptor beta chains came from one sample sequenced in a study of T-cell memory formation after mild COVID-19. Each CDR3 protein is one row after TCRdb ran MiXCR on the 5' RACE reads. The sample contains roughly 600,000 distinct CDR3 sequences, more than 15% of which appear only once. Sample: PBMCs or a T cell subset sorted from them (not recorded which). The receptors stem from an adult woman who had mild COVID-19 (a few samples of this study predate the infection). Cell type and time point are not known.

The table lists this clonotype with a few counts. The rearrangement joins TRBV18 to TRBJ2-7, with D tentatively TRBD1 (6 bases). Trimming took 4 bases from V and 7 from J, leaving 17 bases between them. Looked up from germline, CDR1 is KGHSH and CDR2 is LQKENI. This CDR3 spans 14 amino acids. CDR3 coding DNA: TGTGCCAGCTCACACAGGACAGAGGCAAGAGAGCAGTACTTC. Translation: CASSHRTEAREQYF. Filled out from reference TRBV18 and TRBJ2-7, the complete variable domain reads NAGVMQNPRHLVRRRGQEARLRCSPMKGHSHVYWYRQLPEEGLKFMVYLQKENIIDESGMPKERFSAEFPKEGPSILRIQQVVRGDSAAYFCASSHRTEAREQYFGPGTRLTVT.

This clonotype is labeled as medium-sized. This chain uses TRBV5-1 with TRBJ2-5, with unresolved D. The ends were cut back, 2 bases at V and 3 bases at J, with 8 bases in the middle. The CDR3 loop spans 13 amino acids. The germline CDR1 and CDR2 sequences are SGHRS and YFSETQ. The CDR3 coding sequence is TGCGCCAGCAGCTTTAGGGCTGAAGAGACCCAGTACTTC. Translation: CASSFRAEETQYF.

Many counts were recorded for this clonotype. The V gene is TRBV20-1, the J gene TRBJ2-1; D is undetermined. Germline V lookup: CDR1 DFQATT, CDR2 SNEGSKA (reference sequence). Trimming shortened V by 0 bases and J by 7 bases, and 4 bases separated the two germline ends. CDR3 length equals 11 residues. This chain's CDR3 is CSARDFNEQFF. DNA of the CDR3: TGCAGTGCTAGAGATTTTAATGAGCAGTTCTTC.

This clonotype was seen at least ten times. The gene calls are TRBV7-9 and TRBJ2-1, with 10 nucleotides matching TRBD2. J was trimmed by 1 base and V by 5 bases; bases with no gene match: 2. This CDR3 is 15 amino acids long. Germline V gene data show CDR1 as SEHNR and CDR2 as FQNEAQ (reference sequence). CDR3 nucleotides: TGTGCCAGCAGCCGGACTAGCGGTTCCTACAATGAGCAGTTCTTC. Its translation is CASSRTSGSYNEQFF.

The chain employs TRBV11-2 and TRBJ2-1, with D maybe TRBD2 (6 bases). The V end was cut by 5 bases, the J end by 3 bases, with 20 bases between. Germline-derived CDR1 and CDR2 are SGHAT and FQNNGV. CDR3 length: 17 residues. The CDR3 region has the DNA TGTGCCAGCAGCCGGGGACGGGAGCGAAGGAACTACAATGAGCAGTTCTTC. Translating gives CASSRGRERRNYNEQFF.

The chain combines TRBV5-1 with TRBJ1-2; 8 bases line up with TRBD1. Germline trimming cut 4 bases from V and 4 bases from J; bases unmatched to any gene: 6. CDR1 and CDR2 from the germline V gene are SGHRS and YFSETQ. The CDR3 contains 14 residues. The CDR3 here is CASSPTGEVYGYTF. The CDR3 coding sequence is TGCGCCAGCAGCCCGACAGGGGAAGTCTATGGCTACACCTTC. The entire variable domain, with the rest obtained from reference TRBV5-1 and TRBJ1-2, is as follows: KAGVTQTPRYLIKTRGQQVTLSCSPISGHRSVSWYQQTPGQGLQFLFEYFSETQRNKGNFPGRFSGRQFSNSRSEMNVSTLELGDSALYLCASSPTGEVYGYTFGSGTRLTVV.

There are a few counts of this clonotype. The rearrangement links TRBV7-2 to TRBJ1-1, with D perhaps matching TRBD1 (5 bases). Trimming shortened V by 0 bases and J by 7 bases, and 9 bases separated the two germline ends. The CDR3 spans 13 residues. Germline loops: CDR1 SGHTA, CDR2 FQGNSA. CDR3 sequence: CASSLAPGNEAFF. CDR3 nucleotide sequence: TGTGCCAGCAGCTTAGCGCCAGGGAATGAAGCTTTCTTT.

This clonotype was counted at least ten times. In DNA, the CDR3 is TGCGCCAGCAGCCCACACTGGGACTCGACAACAGATACGCAGTATTTT. This encodes CASSPHWDSTTDTQYF. The chain carries TRBV5-1 and TRBJ2-3; weak D call: TRBD2 (6 bases). Germline CDR1 SGHRS, CDR2 YFSETQ. The V and J ends lost 4 bases and 3 bases respectively, with 18 bases between them. This CDR3 has 16 amino acids.

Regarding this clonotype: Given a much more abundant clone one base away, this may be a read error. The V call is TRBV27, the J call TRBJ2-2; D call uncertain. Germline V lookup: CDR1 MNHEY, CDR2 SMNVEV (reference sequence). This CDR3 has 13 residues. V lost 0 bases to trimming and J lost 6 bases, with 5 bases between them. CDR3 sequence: CASSLSIAGELFF. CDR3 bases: TGTGCCAGCAGTTTATCGATCGCCGGGGAGCTGTTTTTT.

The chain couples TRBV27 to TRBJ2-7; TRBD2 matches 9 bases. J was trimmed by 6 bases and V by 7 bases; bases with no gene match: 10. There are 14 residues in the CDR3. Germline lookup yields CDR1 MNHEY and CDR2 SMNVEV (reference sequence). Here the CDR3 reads CASTLSGSGGEQYF. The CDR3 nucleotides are TGTGCCAGCACCCTTAGCGGGAGTGGAGGCGAGCAGTACTTC.

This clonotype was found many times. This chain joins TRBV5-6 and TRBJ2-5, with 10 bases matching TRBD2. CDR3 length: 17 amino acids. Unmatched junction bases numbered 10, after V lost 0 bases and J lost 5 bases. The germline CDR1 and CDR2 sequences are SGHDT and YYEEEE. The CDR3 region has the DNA TGTGCCAGCAGCTTGGGGGCTAGCGGGGGATCTCGGGAGACCCAGTACTTC. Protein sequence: CASSLGASGGSRETQYF.

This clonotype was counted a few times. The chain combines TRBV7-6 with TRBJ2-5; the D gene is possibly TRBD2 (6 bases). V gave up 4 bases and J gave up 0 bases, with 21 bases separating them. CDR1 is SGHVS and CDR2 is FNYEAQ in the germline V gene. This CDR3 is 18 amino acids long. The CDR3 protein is CASSSQPGSGPYQETQYF. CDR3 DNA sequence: TGTGCCAGCAGCTCCCAGCCCGGTAGCGGACCATACCAAGAGACCCAGTACTTC.

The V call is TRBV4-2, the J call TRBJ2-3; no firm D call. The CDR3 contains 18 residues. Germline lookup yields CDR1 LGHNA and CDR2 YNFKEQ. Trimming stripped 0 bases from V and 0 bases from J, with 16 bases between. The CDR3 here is CASSQDLVVLGSTDTQYF. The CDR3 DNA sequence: TGTGCCAGCAGCCAAGATCTGGTAGTCCTCGGGAGCACAGATACGCAGTATTTT.

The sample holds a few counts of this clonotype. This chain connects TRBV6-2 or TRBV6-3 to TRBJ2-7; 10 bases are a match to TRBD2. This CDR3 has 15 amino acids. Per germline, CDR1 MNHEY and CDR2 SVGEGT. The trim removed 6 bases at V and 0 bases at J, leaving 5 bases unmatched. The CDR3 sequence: CASRWTSGRSYEQYF. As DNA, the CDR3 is TGTGCCAGCAGATGGACTAGCGGCCGCTCCTACGAGCAGTACTTC.

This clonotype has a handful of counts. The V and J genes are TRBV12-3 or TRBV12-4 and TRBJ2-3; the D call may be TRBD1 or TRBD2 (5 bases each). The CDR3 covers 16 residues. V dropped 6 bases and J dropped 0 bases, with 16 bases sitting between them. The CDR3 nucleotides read TGTGCCAGCAGCTCAGAGGGGACCCTGAGCACAGATACGCAGTATTTT. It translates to CASSSEGTLSTDTQYF.

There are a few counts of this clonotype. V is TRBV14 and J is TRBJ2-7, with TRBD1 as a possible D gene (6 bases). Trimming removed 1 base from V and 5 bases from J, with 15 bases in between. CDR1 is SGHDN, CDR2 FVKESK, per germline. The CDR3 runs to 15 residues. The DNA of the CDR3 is TGTGCCAGCAGCCAAGTAGGGATCGGGGACAACGAGCAGTACTTC. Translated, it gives CASSQVGIGDNEQYF.

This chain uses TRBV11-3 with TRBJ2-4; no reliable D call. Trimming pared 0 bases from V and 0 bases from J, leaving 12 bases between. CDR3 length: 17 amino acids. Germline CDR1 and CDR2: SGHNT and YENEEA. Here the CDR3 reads CASSLDGRLLAKNIQYF. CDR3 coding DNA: TGTGCCAGCAGCTTAGATGGGCGGCTGTTAGCCAAAAACATTCAGTACTTC.

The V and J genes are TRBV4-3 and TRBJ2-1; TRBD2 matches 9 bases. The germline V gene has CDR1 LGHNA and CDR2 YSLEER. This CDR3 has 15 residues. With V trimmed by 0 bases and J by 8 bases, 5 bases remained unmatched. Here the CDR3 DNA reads TGCGCCAGCAGCCAAGATAGGACTAGCGACGATGAGCAGTTCTTC. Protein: CASSQDRTSDDEQFF.

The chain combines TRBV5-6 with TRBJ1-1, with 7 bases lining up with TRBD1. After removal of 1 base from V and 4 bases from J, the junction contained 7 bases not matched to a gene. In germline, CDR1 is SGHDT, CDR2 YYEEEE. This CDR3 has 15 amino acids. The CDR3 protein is CASSLLGGEGTEAFF. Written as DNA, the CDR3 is TGTGCCAGCAGCTTGTTAGGGGGCGAGGGCACTGAAGCTTTCTTT.

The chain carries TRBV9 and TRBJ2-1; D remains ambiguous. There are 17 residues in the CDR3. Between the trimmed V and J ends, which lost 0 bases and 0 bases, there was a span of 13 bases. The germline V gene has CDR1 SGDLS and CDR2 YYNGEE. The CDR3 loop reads CASSVGGTPLSYNEQFF. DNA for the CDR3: TGTGCCAGCAGCGTAGGGGGTACTCCGCTCTCCTACAATGAGCAGTTCTTC.

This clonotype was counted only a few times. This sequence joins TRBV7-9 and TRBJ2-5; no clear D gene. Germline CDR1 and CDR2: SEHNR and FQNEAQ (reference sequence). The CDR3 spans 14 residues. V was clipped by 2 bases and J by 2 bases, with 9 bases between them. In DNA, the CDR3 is TGTGCCAGCAGCTTACCTACCCCACAAGAGACCCAGTACTTC. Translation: CASSLPTPQETQYF. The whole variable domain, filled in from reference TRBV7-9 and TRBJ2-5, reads DTGVSQNPRHKITKRGQNVTFRCDPISEHNRLYWYRQTLGQGPEFLTYFQNEAQLEKSRLLSDRFSAERPKGSFSTLEIQRTEQGDSAMYLCASSLPTPQETQYFGPGTRLLVL.